A selection of T cell receptor beta chains follows, all from one sample in a study of cytomegalovirus exposure and HLA in healthy donors. Method: immunoSEQ multiplex PCR; TCRdb's copy keeps in-frame clones and lacks some. The sample comprises 140,000 or so clones, more than 60% of which are singletons, and around 6% rests with the top ten. Sequences were obtained from PBMCs. Receptors were obtained from a woman aged 60-75 years in good health and CMV-seronegative. Both conserved end residues are part of each CDR3. A D gene is named only where the DNA matches it firmly. Clone size is shown for a subset of rows, as once, few, many or a class of expanded clone.

cdr3_nt cdr3_aa clone_size d_call j_call v_call
TGTGCCAGCAGAAGGGACACCCCCTCCTACGAGCAGTACTTC CASRRDTPSYEQYF . . TRBJ2-7 TRBV5-4
TGTGCCAGCAACAATGGGGCCAACGTCCTGACTTTC CASNNGANVLTF . . TRBJ2-6 TRBV9
TGTGCCAGCAGCAGTCTAGCGGCCGACGGGGAGCAGTTCTTC CASSSLAADGEQFF few TRBD2 TRBJ2-1 TRBV9
TGTGCCAGCAGCCGGAGGCAGGGGGCGAATTCACCCCTCCACTTT CASSRRQGANSPLHF . TRBD1 TRBJ1-6 TRBV11-2
TGTGCCAGTGGGGTGGCGGGAGAGACCCAGTACTTC CASGVAGETQYF . . TRBJ2-5 TRBV19
TGTGCCAGCAGCGTAGTCGGGGGCTCTGGAAACACCATATATTTT CASSVVGGSGNTIYF . . TRBJ1-3 TRBV9
TGTGCCAGCAGCTTGGCAGGTAGCTCCTACGAGCAGTACTTC CASSLAGSSYEQYF . . TRBJ2-7 TRBV5-6
TGTGCCAGCTCGACAGGTCCGAACACTGAAGCTTTCTTT CASSTGPNTEAFF . . TRBJ1-1 TRBV18
TGTGCCAGCAGGGAAACAGGGAGCGAAGGGTCCACTGAAGCTTTCTTT CASRETGSEGSTEAFF . . TRBJ1-1 TRBV2
TGCGCCAGCAGCCCCCTGGAAGCGGGAGGGCCCTACGAGCAGTACTTC CASSPLEAGGPYEQYF . TRBD2 TRBJ2-7 TRBV5-1
TGCAGCGTTGTACAGGGCATGAACACTGAAGCTTTCTTT CSVVQGMNTEAFF few . TRBJ1-1 TRBV29-1
TGTGCCAGTAGTACTAACCAACCCGGGAGCTACTACGAGCAGTACTTC CASSTNQPGSYYEQYF . . TRBJ2-7 TRBV19
TGTGCCATCAGCACTAGCGGGGGGGGCACAGATACGCAGTATTTT CAISTSGGGTDTQYF . TRBD2 TRBJ2-3 TRBV10-3
TGTGCCAGCACGACCAAACTAGCGGGAGACCGCTACGAGCAGTACTTC CASTTKLAGDRYEQYF . TRBD2 TRBJ2-7 TRBV27
TGTGCCAGCTCACCTCAGGGGATTTCGGACTATGGCTACACCTTC CASSPQGISDYGYTF . . TRBJ1-2 TRBV18
TGCGCCAGCAGCCAAGGGAGTTCTGGGGCCAACGTCCTGACTTTC CASSQGSSGANVLTF . . TRBJ2-6 TRBV4-1
TGTGCCAGCAGTGTTCGATTCGAACTAACGGGGCAGTACTTC CASSVRFELTGQYF . . TRBJ2-7 TRBV2